Each of the 23 T cell receptor beta chains below was sequenced from the same sample in a study of blood T cell repertoires in COVID-19. Clones were sequenced by immunoSEQ multiplex PCR, and TCRdb holds only the in-frame ones, with some missing. The sample carries about 500,000 clones, around 87% recorded once. The sample comprised PBMCs or T cells enriched from blood (not recorded which). These receptors all come from a woman aged 18-29 years who had recovered from COVID-19.

The J gene is TRBJ2-1, the V gene TRBV21-1; the table names TRBD1, a call not compared with the DNA. TRBV21-1 is a recognized pseudogene. This CDR3 has 14 amino acids. CDR3 region: CASSNISQSSEQFF. The DNA for the CDR3 is TGTGCCAGCAGCAATATCTCCCAGTCCAGTGAGCAGTTCTTC.

V is TRBV5-5 and J is TRBJ1-1; 11 bases are a match to TRBD1. J lost 5 bases, V lost 3 bases, and 9 bases had no gene match. Germline V gene sequence: CDR1 SGHKS, CDR2 YYEKEE (reference sequence). The CDR3 runs 16 residues. This chain's CDR3 is CASSWGTGGGWTEAFF. The DNA for the CDR3 is TGTGCCAGCAGCTGGGGGACAGGGGGAGGGTGGACTGAAGCTTTCTTT.

The CDR3 DNA is TGTGCCAGCAGCTTAATGAGGTTTGGAGGGGAGCTGTTTTTT. It is translated as CASSLMRFGGELFF. The genes are TRBV11-2 and TRBJ2-2; D is ambiguous. The CDR3 contains 14 residues. V lost 2 bases to trimming and J lost 8 bases, with 12 bases between them. In germline, CDR1 is SGHAT, CDR2 FQNNGV.

The CDR3 spells CASSLALSQGQGEKLFF. In DNA form, the CDR3 reads TGCGCCAGCAGCTTGGCCCTTTCCCAGGGACAAGGGGAAAAACTGTTTTTT. The chain is built from TRBV5-1 and TRBJ1-4, with TRBD1 as a possible D gene (6 bases). The CDR3 has 17 residues. V was clipped by 0 bases and J by 8 bases, with 20 bases between them. Germline V gives CDR1 SGHRS, CDR2 YFSETQ.

V usage is TRBV9 and J usage is TRBJ2-2, with D tentatively TRBD2 (7 bases). V lost 7 bases to trimming and J lost 3 bases, with 10 bases between them. CDR3 length: 13 amino acids. The germline CDR1 and CDR2 sequences are SGDLS and YYNGEE. CDR3 in amino acids: CASGGADTGELFF. CDR3 in DNA: TGTGCCAGCGGGGGGGCGGACACCGGGGAGCTGTTTTTT.

CDR3 coding DNA: TGTGCCAGCAGTGAGGAGGGGGGGCTGTACAATGAGCAGTTCTTC. Translation gives CASSEEGGLYNEQFF. This rearrangement joins TRBV2 to TRBJ2-1, with D possibly TRBD2 on 7 matching bases. CDR3 size: 15 residues. Trimming removed 3 bases from V and 4 bases from J, with 13 bases in between. Germline CDR1 reads SNHLY; CDR2 reads FYNNEI.

The chain links TRBV4-1 to TRBJ1-4; 8 bases agree with TRBD1. The germline CDR1 and CDR2 sequences are MGHRA and YSYEKL. The CDR3 extends over 16 amino acids. V was pared by 2 bases and J by 7 bases, with 9 bases of the junction left unmatched. The CDR3 protein is CASSQPLDRGFEKLFF. Here the CDR3 DNA reads TGCGCCAGCAGCCAACCTCTAGACAGGGGTTTTGAAAAACTGTTTTTT.

This chain connects TRBV30 to TRBJ1-6, with D unresolved. Germline loops: CDR1 GTSNPN, CDR2 SVGIG (reference sequence). The V end lost 2 bases, the J end lost 4 bases, and 12 bases lay between the germline ends. The CDR3 is 15 amino acids. The CDR3 coding sequence is TGTGCCTGGAGTACCGGACTTCAATATAATTCACCCCTCCACTTT. Amino acid sequence: CAWSTGLQYNSPLHF.

The CDR3 loop is CASSSPDRLAGGYTF. The CDR3, as DNA: TGTGCCAGCAGTTCGCCAGACAGGCTGGCAGGGGGCTACACCTTC. This chain links TRBV6-6 with TRBJ1-2, with D perhaps matching TRBD1 (6 bases). V lost 4 bases and J lost 8, with 20 bases in between. The germline V gene encodes CDR1 MNHNY and CDR2 SVGAGI (reference sequence). CDR3 length: 15 amino acids.

The chain is built from TRBV5-1 and TRBJ2-2, with 11 bases identical to TRBD2. Germline assignment: CDR1 SGHRS and CDR2 YFSETQ. Unmatched junction bases numbered 2, after V lost 0 bases and J lost 7 bases. The CDR3 consists of 15 residues. The CDR3 DNA sequence: TGCGCCAGCAGCTTGGAACTAGCGGGGGACGGGGAGCTGTTTTTT. Translated: CASSLELAGDGELFF.

The chain combines TRBV2 with TRBJ1-4; tentatively, D is TRBD1 (6 bases). V shed 5 bases and J shed 5 bases, with 15 bases lying between them. CDR3 size: 15 residues. Germline V gene lookup returns CDR1 SNHLY and CDR2 FYNNEI. CDR3 sequence reads: CASSTNRGSNEKLFF. CDR3 nucleotide sequence: TGTGCCAGCAGTACCAATAGGGGGTCGAATGAAAAACTGTTTTTT.

The genes are TRBV24-1 and TRBJ2-2, with unresolved D. Germline V CDR1 and CDR2: KGHDR, SFDVKD. The CDR3 covers 14 residues. Trimming took off 5 bases at V and 2 bases at J, with 8 bases between the two ends. CDR3 loop: CATSGWRNTGELFF. CDR3 in DNA: TGTGCCACCAGTGGATGGAGAAACACCGGGGAGCTGTTTTTT.

The rearrangement links TRBV10-2 to TRBJ2-7; TRBD2 matches at 7 bases. The length of the CDR3 is 16 residues. Germline V gives CDR1 WSHSY, CDR2 SAAADI. J was trimmed by 0 bases and V by 2 bases; bases with no gene match: 7. The CDR3 is CASSEPPGGGSYEQYF. CDR3 in DNA: TGCGCCAGCAGTGAGCCCCCTGGGGGGGGCTCCTACGAGCAGTACTTC.

J is TRBJ2-2 and V is TRBV14; 10 bases line up with TRBD1. With V trimmed by 2 bases and J by 6 bases, 6 bases remained unmatched. CDR3 size: 16 residues. Per the germline V gene, CDR1 is SGHDN and CDR2 is FVKESK. CDR3 sequence reads: CASSQHRDRGAGELFF. For the CDR3, the DNA is TGTGCCAGCAGCCAACACCGGGACAGGGGTGCCGGGGAGCTGTTTTTT.

The chain links TRBV28 to TRBJ1-4; the D gene is possibly TRBD1 (5 bases). Germline V CDR1 and CDR2: MDHEN, SYDVKM. Trimming removed 4 bases at V and 0 bases at J, with 15 bases between. The CDR3 totals 17 residues. The CDR3: CASSSRRQPSTNEKLFF. The CDR3 DNA reads as TGTGCCAGCAGTTCCCGCCGACAGCCTTCAACTAATGAAAAACTGTTTTTT.

V usage is TRBV10-3 and J usage is TRBJ1-2, with D perhaps TRBD1 (6 bases). The germline CDR1 and CDR2 sequences are ENHRY and SYGVKD. The V and J ends lost 0 bases and 1 base respectively, with 15 bases between them. The CDR3 loop spans 17 amino acids. DNA of the CDR3: TGTGCCATCAGTGAGTCGTTTCAGGGGCTGAGTAACTATGGCTACACCTTC. It specifies CAISESFQGLSNYGYTF.

This clone occurred a few times. V gene TRBV9 combines with J gene TRBJ1-2; D call uncertain. The V and J ends lost 4 bases and 5 bases respectively, with 21 bases between them. This CDR3 spans 16 amino acids. Germline V gene lookup returns CDR1 SGDLS and CDR2 YYNGEE. As DNA, the CDR3 is TGTGCCAGCAGCCCCGGATGGGGAGGTGGTACTTATGGCTACACCTTC. Translating it yields CASSPGWGGGTYGYTF. The whole variable domain, remainder taken from reference TRBV9 and TRBJ1-2, is DSGVTQTPKHLITATGQRVTLRCSPRSGDLSVYWYQQSLDQGLQFLIQYYNGEERAKGNILERFSAQQFPDLHSELNLSSLELGDSALYFCASSPGWGGGTYGYTFGSGTRLTVV.

This rearrangement joins TRBV12-3 or TRBV12-4 to TRBJ2-1; D is undetermined. V lost 6 bases and J 5 bases, leaving 11 bases between the germline ends. The CDR3 consists of 13 residues. The CDR3 sequence is CASRPYRDNEQFF. CDR3 DNA sequence: TGTGCCAGCAGGCCTTACCGGGACAATGAGCAGTTCTTC.

V usage is TRBV28 and J usage is TRBJ2-7, with D maybe TRBD2 (7 bases). This CDR3 has 16 residues. Trimming stripped 2 bases from V and 7 bases from J, with 21 bases between. Germline V gene sequence: CDR1 MDHEN, CDR2 SYDVKM. CDR3 amino acids: CASSLLLGEGQGEQYF. CDR3 coding DNA: TGTGCCAGCAGTTTACTCCTCGGGGAGGGGCAGGGGGAGCAGTACTTC.

The chain uses TRBV7-9 and TRBJ2-2, with unresolved D. The germline gives CDR1 SEHNR, CDR2 FQNEAQ (reference sequence). Between the trimmed V and J ends, which lost 2 bases and 10 bases, there was a span of 5 bases. This CDR3 is built from 11 residues. The chain's CDR3 is CASSLRVELFF. The CDR3 coding sequence is TGTGCCAGCAGCTTACGGGTGGAGCTGTTTTTT. The full variable domain, in which reference TRBV7-9 and TRBJ2-2 provide the parts outside the CDR3, is DTGVSQNPRHKITKRGQNVTFRCDPISEHNRLYWYRQTLGQGPEFLTYFQNEAQLEKSRLLSDRFSAERPKGSFSTLEIQRTEQGDSAMYLCASSLRVELFFGEGSRLTVL.

V usage is TRBV15 and J usage is TRBJ2-2, with a tentative D call TRBD2 (6 bases). Germline values: CDR1 LNHNV, CDR2 YYDKDF (reference sequence). The CDR3 is 14 residues long. V lost 3 bases and J 7 bases, leaving 12 bases between the germline ends. The CDR3 here is CATSRGGASGELFF. In DNA form, the CDR3 reads TGTGCCACCAGCAGGGGGGGAGCAAGCGGGGAGCTGTTTTTT.

Written as DNA, the CDR3 is TGTGCCAGTTCCTACATAGTGGGCCCCGGGGAGCTGTTTTTT. It specifies CASSYIVGPGELFF. The chain is built from TRBV2 and TRBJ2-2, with D unresolved. Germline CDR1 reads SNHLY; CDR2 reads FYNNEI. V lost 9 bases, J lost 6 bases, and 17 bases lay in between. This CDR3 region has 14 residues.

The V call is TRBV5-4, the J call TRBJ2-1, with 7 bases that match TRBD1. This CDR3 region has 15 residues. The V gene end was trimmed by 5 bases and the J gene end by 2 bases; junction bases not matched to a gene: 7. Germline assignment: CDR1 SGHNT and CDR2 YYREEE (reference sequence). CDR3 DNA: TGTGCCAGCAGTCATTCCGGGACAGCCTACAATGAGCAGTTCTTC. It translates to CASSHSGTAYNEQFF.